The present T cell receptor beta chain was sequenced within a study of blood T cell repertoires in COVID-19. Study-level information: Italy, Spain and the United States were the sources of the convalescent and acute COVID-19 samples.

The table came from immunoSEQ multiplex PCR; TCRdb's copy has only in-frame clones and leaves some out. The sample includes approximately 670,000 clones, 75% to 90% of them seen just once. V was cut by 2 bases and J by 5 bases, with 13 bases left in between. CDR3 length: 15 residues. Germline V gives CDR1 LNHDA, CDR2 SQIVND (reference sequence). This clone appeared once. Sequences were obtained from peripheral blood. The V and J genes are TRBV19 and TRBJ1-5; D is possibly TRBD1 (5 bases). The TCR originated in a woman between 18 and 30 years old with acute or convalescent COVID-19. CDR3 DNA: TGTGCCAGTAGTATATTTGCGGGGCTGGATCAGCCCCAGCATTTT. This gives the protein CASSIFAGLDQPQHF.